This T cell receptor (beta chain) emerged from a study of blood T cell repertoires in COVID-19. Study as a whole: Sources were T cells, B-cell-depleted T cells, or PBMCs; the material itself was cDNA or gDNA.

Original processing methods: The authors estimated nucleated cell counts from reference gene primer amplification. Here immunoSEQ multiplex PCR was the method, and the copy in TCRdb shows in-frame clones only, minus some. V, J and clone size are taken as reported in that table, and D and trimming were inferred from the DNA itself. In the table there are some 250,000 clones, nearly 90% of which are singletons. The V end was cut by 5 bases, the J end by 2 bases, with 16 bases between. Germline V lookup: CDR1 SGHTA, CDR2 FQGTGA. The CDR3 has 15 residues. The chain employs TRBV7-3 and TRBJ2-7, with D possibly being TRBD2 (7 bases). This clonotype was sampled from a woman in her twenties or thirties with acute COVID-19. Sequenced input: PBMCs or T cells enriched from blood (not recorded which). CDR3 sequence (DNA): TGTGCCAGCAGCCCCATGGGGGGGCGCACCTACGAGCAGTACTTC. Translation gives CASSPMGGRTYEQYF. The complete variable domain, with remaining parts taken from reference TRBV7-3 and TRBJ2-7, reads GAGVSQTPSNKVTEKGKYVELRCDPISGHTALYWYRQSLGQGPEFLIYFQGTGAADDSGLPNDRFFAVRPEGSVSTLKIQRTERGDSAVYLCASSPMGGRTYEQYFGPGTRLTVT.